These 28 T cell receptor beta chains share one sample of origin, sequenced in a study of blood T cell repertoires in COVID-19. Using immunoSEQ multiplex PCR, the repertoire was profiled, and TCRdb retains in-frame clones only, with some absent. This table has 200,000 to 250,000 clones, around four fifths appearing once. The sequenced material came from PBMCs or T cells enriched from blood (not recorded which). These receptors all come from a woman between 50 and 59 years old who had been exposed to COVID-19.

The chain employs TRBV12-5 and TRBJ1-1; possibly TRBD1 for D (6 bases). Germline V gene data show CDR1 as LGHNT and CDR2 as FRNRAP. CDR3 length equals 13 residues. Trimming shortened V by 3 bases and J by 1 base, and 6 bases separated the two germline ends. CDR3 region: CASGLGGNTEAFF. In nucleotides, the CDR3 is TGTGCTAGTGGTTTAGGGGGGAACACTGAAGCTTTCTTT.

This chain links TRBV30 with TRBJ2-7, with TRBD1 as a possible D gene (5 bases). V shed 3 bases and J shed 0 bases, with 9 bases lying between them. Per germline, CDR1 GTSNPN and CDR2 SVGIG (reference sequence). This CDR3 is 13 amino acids long. The CDR3 DNA follows: TGTGCCTGGAGACCAGGGATCTCCTACGAGCAGTACTTC. Translation gives CAWRPGISYEQYF.

The chain links TRBV29-1 to TRBJ1-2, with D hard to call. The CDR3 runs to 14 residues. The germline gives CDR1 SQVTM, CDR2 ANQGSEA. The V end was cut by 7 bases, the J end by 1 base, with 16 bases between. Written as DNA, the CDR3 is TGCAGCGCCAGGCGGGAGGGAGGTAACTATGGCTACACCTTC. This gives the protein CSARREGGNYGYTF.

The CDR3 spells CASSVQGAYNSPLHF. The CDR3 DNA sequence: TGTGCCAGCAGCGTGCAGGGGGCTTATAATTCACCCCTCCACTTT. The gene calls are TRBV5-6 and TRBJ1-6; 8 nucleotides align to TRBD1. J lost 4 bases, V lost 4 bases, and 4 bases had no gene match. CDR3 size: 15 residues. Germline V lookup: CDR1 SGHDT, CDR2 YYEEEE.

This clone occurred once. The chain is built from TRBV19 and TRBJ1-5, with no clear D. Germline-derived CDR1 and CDR2 are LNHDA and SQIVND (reference sequence). Trimming took off 2 bases at V and 7 bases at J, with 15 bases between the two ends. This CDR3 is 15 amino acids long. Written as DNA, the CDR3 is TGTGCCAGTAGTATAAGAGGGTTCCTCAGGCAGCCCCAGCATTTT. This codes for CASSIRGFLRQPQHF.

The V gene is TRBV13, the J gene TRBJ1-1; TRBD1 matches 12 bases. This CDR3 has 16 amino acids. V lost 5 bases, J lost 7 bases, and 11 bases stayed unmatched. Germline V gene data show CDR1 as PRHDT and CDR2 as FYEKMQ (reference sequence). The CDR3 DNA sequence: TGTGCCAGCAGCGGGCGGGGACAGGGGGCCTCCAATGAAGCTTTCTTT. Its translation is CASSGRGQGASNEAFF.

The V and J genes are TRBV5-1 and TRBJ1-1, with D possibly TRBD1 on 6 matching bases. The CDR3 runs 14 residues. The germline V gene encodes CDR1 SGHRS and CDR2 YFSETQ. V lost 5 bases and J 4 bases, leaving 15 bases between the germline ends. The CDR3 nucleotides read TGCGCCAGCAGGGAACAGGGCGTAGCCACTGAAGCTTTCTTT. This encodes CASREQGVATEAFF.

This chain joins TRBV5-4 and TRBJ1-2; TRBD1 is a possible D gene (6 bases). This CDR3 spans 14 amino acids. V lost 5 bases, J lost 2 bases, and 13 bases lay in between. Germline values: CDR1 SGHNT, CDR2 YYREEE (reference sequence). The CDR3 region has the DNA TGTGCCAGCAGGGACGACAGGAGGAACTATGGCTACACCTTC. Its translation: CASRDDRRNYGYTF.

The chain recombines TRBV30 with TRBJ1-6, with TRBD1 matching over 8 bases. V lost 1 base and J lost 10; bases outside the gene matches: 6. The CDR3 extends over 14 amino acids. Germline values: CDR1 GTSNPN, CDR2 SVGIG (reference sequence). The CDR3 nucleotides are TGTGCCTGGAGTGGACAGGGGCTGGGGTCACCCCTCCACTTT. Residues: CAWSGQGLGSPLHF. Full variable domain (remainder filled in from reference TRBV30 and TRBJ1-6): SQTIHQWPATLVQPVGSPLSLECTVEGTSNPNLYWYRQAAGRGLQLLFYSVGIGQISSEVPQNLSASRPQDRQFILSSKKLLLSDSGFYLCAWSGQGLGSPLHFGNGTRLTVT.

The rearrangement joins TRBV4-3 to TRBJ2-7; a weak D match, TRBD2 (6 bases). Germline lookup yields CDR1 LGHNA and CDR2 YSLEER. This CDR3 region has 12 residues. V lost 5 bases and J lost 5, with 10 bases in between. CDR3 coding DNA: TGCGCCAGCAGCGCCGGGGGACACGAGCAGTACTTC. Its translation is CASSAGGHEQYF.

About this clone: The sample has other DNA sequences that encode this CDR3 too. V and J are TRBV12-3 or TRBV12-4 and TRBJ1-1; 7 bases line up with TRBD1. V dropped 1 base and J dropped 4; count of bases not matched to a gene: 0. CDR3 length: 13 residues. CDR3 in DNA: TGTGCCAGCAGTTTAGGACAGGGCACTGAAGCTTTCTTT. Residues: CASSLGQGTEAFF.

The chain carries TRBV5-6 and TRBJ1-1; 10 nucleotides align to TRBD1. With V trimmed by 7 bases and J by 7 bases, 13 bases remained unmatched. Germline loops: CDR1 SGHDT, CDR2 YYEEEE. The CDR3 covers 15 residues. In nucleotides, the CDR3 is TGTGCCAGCGGGGGACAGGGGACAACGGGGAATGAAGCTTTCTTT. Translated: CASGGQGTTGNEAFF.

Written as DNA, the CDR3 is TGCGCCAGCAGCCAGGGGGGAAATATTCAAGAGACCCAGTACTTC. The encoded protein is CASSQGGNIQETQYF. The rearrangement uses TRBV4-3 and TRBJ2-5, with a tentative D call TRBD2 (6 bases). The germline V and J ends were trimmed by 3 bases and 2 bases, with 13 bases remaining between them. Germline V CDR1 and CDR2: LGHNA, YSLEER. The CDR3 is made up of 15 amino acids.

This rearrangement joins TRBV30 to TRBJ1-6, with D hard to call. Trimming cost V 2 bases and J 7 bases, with 3 bases left between them. Germline V gives CDR1 GTSNPN, CDR2 SVGIG (reference sequence). The CDR3 is 11 residues long. The CDR3 reads CAWSQNSPLHF. CDR3 coding DNA: TGTGCCTGGAGTCAAAATTCACCCCTCCACTTT. The variable domain in full, completed from reference TRBV30 and TRBJ1-6, reads SQTIHQWPATLVQPVGSPLSLECTVEGTSNPNLYWYRQAAGRGLQLLFYSVGIGQISSEVPQNLSASRPQDRQFILSSKKLLLSDSGFYLCAWSQNSPLHFGNGTRLTVT.

V usage is TRBV14 and J usage is TRBJ1-3, with D possibly being TRBD1 (6 bases). V lost 0 bases to trimming and J lost 10 bases, with 10 bases between them. This CDR3 has 13 residues. Per the germline V gene, CDR1 is SGHDN and CDR2 is FVKESK. The CDR3 region has the DNA TGTGCCAGCAGCCAAGATCTTCAGGGGACCATATATTTT. This gives the protein CASSQDLQGTIYF.

The chain has TRBV11-2 and TRBJ2-5, with 9 bases matching TRBD2. From germline, CDR1 is SGHAT and CDR2 FQNNGV. The CDR3 extends over 14 amino acids. The ends lost 8 bases at V and 5 bases at J; junction bases unmatched: 9. CDR3 protein: CASAASGARETQYF. The DNA of the CDR3 is TGTGCCAGCGCCGCTAGCGGGGCCCGGGAGACCCAGTACTTC.

The chain uses TRBV20-1 and TRBJ1-2, with 8 positions matching TRBD1. Germline CDR1 DFQATT, CDR2 SNEGSKA (reference sequence). Trimming took 3 bases from V and 8 from J; bases not matched to a gene: 8. The CDR3 has 13 residues. The CDR3 protein is CSASKQGASGYTF. As DNA, the CDR3 is TGCAGTGCTAGTAAGCAGGGGGCGAGCGGCTACACCTTC.

This clone was counted between two and nine times. V is TRBV5-4 and J is TRBJ1-6; 8 nucleotides align to TRBD1. Germline CDR1 reads SGHNT; CDR2 reads YYREEE (reference sequence). Trimming took 3 bases from V and 6 from J; bases not matched to a gene: 8. The CDR3 sequence is 16 residues long. CDR3: CASSSGQGMGNSPLHF. CDR3 coding DNA: TGTGCCAGCAGCTCAGGACAGGGAATGGGTAATTCACCCCTCCACTTT.

The chain links TRBV5-5 to TRBJ1-1, with a tentative D call TRBD1 (5 bases). CDR1 is SGHKS and CDR2 is YYEKEE in the germline V gene (reference sequence). V shed 0 bases and J shed 2 bases, with 11 bases lying between them. The CDR3 spans 15 residues. Here the CDR3 DNA reads TGTGCCAGCAGCTTGGCCCGGGGGGTTAACACTGAAGCTTTCTTT. This gives the protein CASSLARGVNTEAFF.

The chain employs TRBV6-1 and TRBJ1-2; D not certain. V dropped 0 bases and J dropped 3 bases, with 8 bases sitting between them. The CDR3 has 14 amino acids. Germline V gene sequence: CDR1 MNHNS, CDR2 SASEGT. The CDR3 sequence is CASSEARLDYGYTF. The CDR3 DNA is TGTGCCAGCAGTGAAGCACGACTGGACTATGGCTACACCTTC.

The genes are TRBV6-2 or TRBV6-3 and TRBJ2-5; D might be TRBD1 (6 bases). Trimming cost V 2 bases and J 4 bases, with 11 bases left between them. The CDR3 is 14 amino acids. Germline V gene data show CDR1 as MNHEY and CDR2 as SVGEGT. The CDR3 DNA sequence: TGTGCCAGCAGTTACGGGGGCGAGGGAGAGACCCAGTACTTC. It is translated as CASSYGGEGETQYF.

This sequence joins TRBV2 and TRBJ2-7; 14 bases map to TRBD2. This CDR3 has 15 amino acids. Germline assignment: CDR1 SNHLY and CDR2 FYNNEI. The junction had 5 bases not matched to a gene; V was cut back by 8 bases and J by 2 bases. The CDR3 coding sequence is TGTGCCAGCTCCCTGACTAGCGGGGGGGCCTACGAGCAGTACTTC. It specifies CASSLTSGGAYEQYF.

The V call is TRBV5-1, the J call TRBJ2-3; D perhaps matches TRBD1 (6 bases). The V gene lost 0 bases and the J gene lost 0 bases, with 8 bases spanning the gap. This CDR3 has 15 residues. Germline V gene sequence: CDR1 SGHRS, CDR2 YFSETQ. CDR3 loop: CASSLGQGSTDTQYF. The CDR3 nucleotides are TGCGCCAGCAGCTTGGGGCAGGGGAGCACAGATACGCAGTATTTT.

The rearrangement uses TRBV3-1 (or the pseudogene TRBV3-2) and TRBJ2-7; TRBD2 matches at 8 bases. The germline CDR1 and CDR2 sequences are LGHDT and YNNKEL (reference sequence). Trimming removed 4 bases from V and 7 bases from J; junction bases left unmatched: 18. CDR3 length: 17 amino acids. Here the CDR3 reads CASSLLGGRGAGGEQYF. Written as DNA, the CDR3 is TGTGCCAGCAGCCTCCTGGGCGGGCGGGGGGCCGGTGGAGAGCAGTACTTC.

The V call is TRBV19, the J call TRBJ2-2, with 7 bases that match TRBD1. V lost 7 bases and J lost 8; bases outside the gene matches: 7. The CDR3 is 13 residues long. Germline-derived CDR1 and CDR2 are LNHDA and SQIVND (reference sequence). The CDR3 loop is CASNPQGPGELFF. The CDR3 DNA sequence: TGTGCCAGTAACCCACAGGGGCCGGGGGAGCTGTTTTTT. Full variable domain (missing parts from reference TRBV19 and TRBJ2-2): DGGITQSPKYLFRKEGQNVTLSCEQNLNHDAMYWYRQDPGQGLRLIYYSQIVNDFQKGDIAEGYSVSREKKESFPLTVTSAQKNPTAFYLCASNPQGPGELFFGEGSRLTVL.

This sequence joins TRBV24-1 and TRBJ2-5; TRBD1 aligns across 10 bases. The junction had 11 bases not matched to a gene; V was cut back by 5 bases and J by 3 bases. Germline assignment: CDR1 KGHDR and CDR2 SFDVKD. The CDR3 is 17 amino acids. The CDR3 spells CATSAARPGTGEETQYF. Here the CDR3 DNA reads TGTGCCACCAGTGCGGCTAGGCCCGGGACAGGGGAAGAGACCCAGTACTTC.

This chain connects TRBV29-1 to TRBJ2-1; no definite D call. V was pared by 1 base and J by 0 bases, with 4 bases between. The CDR3 has 13 amino acids. CDR1 and CDR2 from the germline V gene are SQVTM and ANQGSEA. The CDR3 DNA follows: TGCAGCGTTGAAGGGAGCTCCTACAATGAGCAGTTCTTC. Translation: CSVEGSSYNEQFF.

The rearrangement uses TRBV15 and TRBJ2-5, with unresolved D. The CDR3 covers 15 residues. V was trimmed by 3 bases and J by 2 bases, leaving 13 bases between them. Germline CDR1 and CDR2: LNHNV and YYDKDF (reference sequence). The CDR3 protein is CATSSYEQRQETQYF. The CDR3 DNA is TGTGCCACCAGCAGTTATGAACAGAGACAAGAGACCCAGTACTTC.